One TCR beta chain is described in this entry. The antigen is unknown. These data come from a study of PD-1 blockade in classical Hodgkin lymphoma. Study findings and constraints: With respect to the repertoire differences, their causes, possibly disease activity or prior therapy, remain undefined.

Indicated time point: cycle 4 day 1 (C4D1), after five to seven weeks of nivolumab. All patients relapsed after autologous stem cell transplantation, and brentuximab vedotin exposure varied. The authors purified CD4+ T cells from thawed PBMCs by magnetic negative selection. This table comes from immunoSEQ multiplex PCR, and its TCRdb copy is limited to in-frame clones, with some not included. Here the sample spans fewer than 35,000 clones, roughly nine tenths being singletons. The V and J ends lost 0 bases and 2 bases respectively, with 13 bases between them. The CDR3 is made up of 16 amino acids. Germline assignment: CDR1 SGDLS and CDR2 YYNGEE.

This clonotype originated in a human donor with classical Hodgkin lymphoma. This chain joins TRBV9 and TRBJ2-3, with D possibly TRBD2 on 6 matching bases. The sequenced sample was CD4+ T cells from blood, obtained before the fourth cycle of nivolumab. The CDR3 loop is CASSVGIADATDTQYF. The CDR3 nucleotides read TGTGCCAGCAGCGTAGGGATAGCGGACGCCACAGATACGCAGTATTTT.